Below are 6 T cell receptor beta chains sequenced from a single sample in a study of blood T cell repertoires in COVID-19 (dated by TCRdb to about 2020). The method behind the library was the immunoSEQ multiplex PCR assay. TCRdb's version of the immuneACCESS table is confined to in-frame rearrangements and falls short of the full clone set. An unresolved V gene accounts for under half of the shortfall where checked; the remainder is of unknown origin. The sample data list 100,000 to 150,000 clones, and approximately 87% of these were observed just once. In total, the top ten clones hold roughly 2.2% of the sample. The specimen was peripheral blood. Receptors were obtained from a woman in her 50s with acute or convalescent COVID-19.

The V call is TRBV10-3, the J call TRBJ1-1, with D perhaps TRBD1 (6 bases). This CDR3 is built from 13 residues. Germline V gene lookup returns CDR1 ENHRY and CDR2 SYGVKD. Trimming stripped 8 bases from V and 2 bases from J, with 12 bases between. For the CDR3, the DNA is TGTGCCATCTGGGCAGGGGTTAACACTGAAGCTTTCTTT. This codes for CAIWAGVNTEAFF.

The chain has TRBV5-1 and TRBJ1-3; weak D call: TRBD1 (5 bases). The V end lost 0 bases, the J end lost 0 bases, and 13 bases lay between the germline ends. Germline-derived CDR1 and CDR2 are SGHRS and YFSETQ. The CDR3 loop spans 17 amino acids. The CDR3 is CASSLAYQGSSGNTIYF. Written as DNA, the CDR3 is TGCGCCAGCAGCTTGGCCTATCAGGGCTCCTCTGGAAACACCATATATTTT.

This chain joins TRBV19 and TRBJ1-6; TRBD1 agrees at 10 bases. Per the germline V gene, CDR1 is LNHDA and CDR2 is SQIVND (reference sequence). The CDR3 totals 18 residues. The ends lost 3 bases at V and 7 bases at J; junction bases unmatched: 12. The CDR3 sequence is CASSIKPGQGRRNSPLHF. The CDR3 region has the DNA TGTGCCAGTAGTATTAAACCGGGACAGGGGAGAAGGAATTCACCCCTCCACTTT.

This clone was observed once. The rearrangement joins TRBV2 to TRBJ2-5, with a tentative D call TRBD1 (6 bases). CDR1 is SNHLY and CDR2 is FYNNEI in the germline V gene. The CDR3 length is 13 residues. Trimming removed 3 bases at V and 3 bases at J, with 8 bases between. The CDR3 here is CASSDQGKETQYF. Here the CDR3 DNA reads TGTGCCAGCAGTGACCAGGGGAAAGAGACCCAGTACTTC. Full variable domain (missing parts from reference TRBV2 and TRBJ2-5): EPEVTQTPSHQVTQMGQEVILRCVPISNHLYFYWYRQILGQKVEFLVSFYNNEISEKSEIFDDQFSVERPDGSNFTLKIRSTKLEDSAMYFCASSDQGKETQYFGPGTRLLVL.

This clone was observed once. J is TRBJ1-2 and V is TRBV6-5; perhaps TRBD1 as D (6 bases). The CDR3 is 15 residues long. Deletions cut 6 bases from V and 8 bases from J, with 22 bases between. Germline-derived CDR1 and CDR2 are MNHEY and SVGAGI. In DNA form, the CDR3 reads TGTGCCAGCAGGAGGGGGACGTATCTAGCGGAGGGCTACACCTTC. Protein sequence: CASRRGTYLAEGYTF.

J is TRBJ2-7 and V is TRBV19; 7 nucleotides match TRBD1. This CDR3 is 16 amino acids long. The ends lost 6 bases at V and 3 bases at J; junction bases unmatched: 14. CDR1 is LNHDA and CDR2 is SQIVND in the germline V gene (reference sequence). CDR3 in DNA: TGTGCCAGTAGCTCTTGGACGGGACAGCCCTTCTACGAGCAGTACTTC. Protein product: CASSSWTGQPFYEQYF.